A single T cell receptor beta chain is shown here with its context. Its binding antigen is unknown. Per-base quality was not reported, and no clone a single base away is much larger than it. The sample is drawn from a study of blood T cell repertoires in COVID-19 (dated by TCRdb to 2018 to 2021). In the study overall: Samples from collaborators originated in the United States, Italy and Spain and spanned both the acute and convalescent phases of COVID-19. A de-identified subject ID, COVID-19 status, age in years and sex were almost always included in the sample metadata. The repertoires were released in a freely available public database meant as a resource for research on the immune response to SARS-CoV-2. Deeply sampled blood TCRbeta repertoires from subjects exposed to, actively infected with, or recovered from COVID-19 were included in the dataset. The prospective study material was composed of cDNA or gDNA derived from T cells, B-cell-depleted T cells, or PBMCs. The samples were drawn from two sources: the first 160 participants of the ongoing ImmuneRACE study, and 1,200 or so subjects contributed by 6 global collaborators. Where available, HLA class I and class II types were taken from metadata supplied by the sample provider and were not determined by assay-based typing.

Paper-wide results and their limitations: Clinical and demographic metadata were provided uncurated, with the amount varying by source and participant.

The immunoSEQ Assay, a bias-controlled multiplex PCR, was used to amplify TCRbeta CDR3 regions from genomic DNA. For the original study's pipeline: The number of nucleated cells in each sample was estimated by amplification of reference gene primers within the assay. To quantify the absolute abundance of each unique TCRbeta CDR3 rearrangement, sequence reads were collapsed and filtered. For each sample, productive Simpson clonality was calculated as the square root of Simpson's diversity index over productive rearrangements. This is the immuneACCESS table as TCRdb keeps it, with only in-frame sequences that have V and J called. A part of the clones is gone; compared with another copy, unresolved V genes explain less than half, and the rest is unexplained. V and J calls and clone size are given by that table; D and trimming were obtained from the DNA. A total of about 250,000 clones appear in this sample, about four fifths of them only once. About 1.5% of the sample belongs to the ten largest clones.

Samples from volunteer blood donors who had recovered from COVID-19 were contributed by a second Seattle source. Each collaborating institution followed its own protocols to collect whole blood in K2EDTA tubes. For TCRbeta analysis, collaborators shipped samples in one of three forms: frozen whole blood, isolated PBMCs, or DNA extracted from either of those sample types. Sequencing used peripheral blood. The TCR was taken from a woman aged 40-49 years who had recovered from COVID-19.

The CDR3 protein is CASSEIAGTYEQYF. The DNA sequence is as follows: TGTGCCAGCAGCGAAATAGCGGGGACCTACGAGCAGTACTTC. The chain is encoded by TRBV11-3 joined to TRBJ2-7, and TRBD2 aligns with 8 junction nucleotides. According to the germline V gene, CDR1 reads SGHNT and CDR2 reads YENEEA. Trimmed from V: 5 bases; trimmed from J: 2 bases; junction bases lacking a gene match: 5. There are 14 amino acids in the CDR3, from cysteine to phenylalanine inclusive. The sequence is cut down to CDR3 DNA, 42 bases in frame from base 1.